These 13 T cell receptor beta chains share one sample of origin, sequenced in a study of a mutant IDH1 vaccine in newly diagnosed glioma. Data came from immunoSEQ multiplex PCR; TCRdb stores just in-frame clones and leaves some out. Seen here are some 40,000 clones, 60% to 75% observed once, and the top ten hold about 10%. No antigen has been identified for these receptors. The time point denotes: week 47, end of study. It was 300 ug of mutant IDH1 20-mer peptide that made up each vaccine dose, given with topical imiquimod. This material consisted of PBMCs, taken from a glioma patient whose treatment included an IDH1 peptide vaccine. Source of these receptors: a man in his forties with glioma.

V gene TRBV27 combines with J gene TRBJ1-2, with D maybe TRBD1 (5 bases). The CDR3 totals 14 residues. Trimming pared 8 bases from V and 3 bases from J, leaving 16 bases between. Germline-derived CDR1 and CDR2 are MNHEY and SMNVEV (reference sequence). Here the CDR3 DNA reads TGTGCCAGCGGCCCCGCGAGAGGGGACTATGGCTACACCTTC. It specifies CASGPARGDYGYTF.

This clone was seen more than once but under ten times. The rearrangement uses TRBV6-5 and TRBJ2-1; unclear D gene. Deletions cut 4 bases from V and 9 bases from J, with 7 bases between. CDR3 length: 11 residues. Germline-derived CDR1 and CDR2 are MNHEY and SVGAGI. The CDR3 DNA follows: TGTGCCAGCAGTTCCCTCTCTGAGCAGTTCTTC. Translating it yields CASSSLSEQFF.

This sequence joins TRBV5-1 and TRBJ2-3, with 7 bases aligning to TRBD2. The ends lost 5 bases at V and 4 bases at J; junction bases unmatched: 10. The CDR3 loop spans 15 amino acids. Germline V lookup: CDR1 SGHRS, CDR2 YFSETQ. CDR3 region: CASSDLGGPADTQYF. In DNA form, the CDR3 reads TGCGCCAGCAGTGATCTGGGAGGGCCGGCAGATACGCAGTATTTT. Supplemented by reference TRBV5-1 and TRBJ2-3, the full variable domain reads KAGVTQTPRYLIKTRGQQVTLSCSPISGHRSVSWYQQTPGQGLQFLFEYFSETQRNKGNFPGRFSGRQFSNSRSEMNVSTLELGDSALYLCASSDLGGPADTQYFGPGTRLTVL.

The rearrangement links TRBV29-1 to TRBJ1-2; D is unclear. The germline V and J ends were trimmed by 0 bases and 8 bases, with 13 bases remaining between them. Per the germline V gene, CDR1 is SQVTM and CDR2 is ANQGSEA. The CDR3 totals 13 residues. CDR3 sequence: CSVEDAQRRGYTF. CDR3 DNA: TGCAGCGTTGAAGATGCCCAACGGAGAGGCTACACCTTC.

The chain recombines TRBV5-1 with TRBJ1-4; TRBD1 agrees at 7 bases. V was clipped by 1 base and J by 3 bases; unmatched bases: 6. The CDR3 has 16 residues. The V gene's germline CDR1 is SGHRS and CDR2 YFSETQ. Written as DNA, the CDR3 is TGCGCCAGCAGCTTGAGACAGGGAGAGGCTAATGAAAAACTGTTTTTT. This gives the protein CASSLRQGEANEKLFF.

The chain has TRBV2 and TRBJ2-7; weak D call: TRBD2 (5 bases). This CDR3 is built from 10 residues. V dropped 8 bases and J dropped 11 bases, with 13 bases sitting between them. Germline CDR1 reads SNHLY; CDR2 reads FYNNEI. The CDR3 bases are TGTGCCAGCCGGAGGACTTCGGAGTACTTC. Translation: CASRRTSEYF.

CDR3 residues: CASSLFTKNQPQHF. The CDR3 region has the DNA TGTGCCAGCAGCTTATTTACGAAGAATCAGCCCCAGCATTTT. The chain combines TRBV11-3 with TRBJ1-5; D is unresolved. V lost 2 bases and J lost 4, with 9 bases in between. This CDR3 contains 14 residues. The germline CDR1 and CDR2 sequences are SGHNT and YENEEA.

The count of this clone is one. V and J are TRBV11-3 and TRBJ2-5; D is ambiguous. The CDR3 contains 12 residues. Looked up from germline, CDR1 is SGHNT and CDR2 is YENEEA. V was clipped by 2 bases and J by 5 bases, with 6 bases between them. The chain's CDR3 is CASSLLLETQYF. The CDR3, as DNA: TGTGCCAGCAGCTTATTGTTGGAGACCCAGTACTTC.

The sample holds a few counts of this clone. The chain couples TRBV6-1 to TRBJ2-5; possibly TRBD1 for D (6 bases). V was trimmed by 5 bases and J by 5 bases, leaving 15 bases between them. The germline gives CDR1 MNHNS, CDR2 SASEGT. This CDR3 contains 14 residues. CDR3 loop: CASSPRGGVETQYF. CDR3 bases: TGTGCCAGCAGTCCACGAGGGGGAGTGGAGACCCAGTACTTC.

The V gene is TRBV7-9, the J gene TRBJ2-1, with TRBD1 identical over 10 bases. V gave up 5 bases and J gave up 2 bases; unmatched junction bases: 9. CDR1 is SEHNR and CDR2 is FQNEAQ in the germline V gene (reference sequence). There are 17 residues in the CDR3. CDR3 residues: CASSRPRDRGPYNEQFF. The DNA of the CDR3 is TGTGCCAGCAGCCGTCCCCGGGACAGGGGTCCCTACAATGAGCAGTTCTTC. The entire variable domain, with the rest obtained from reference TRBV7-9 and TRBJ2-1, is as follows: DTGVSQNPRHKITKRGQNVTFRCDPISEHNRLYWYRQTLGQGPEFLTYFQNEAQLEKSRLLSDRFSAERPKGSFSTLEIQRTEQGDSAMYLCASSRPRDRGPYNEQFFGPGTRLTVL.

This chain links TRBV5-1 with TRBJ1-2; unclear D gene. The CDR3 runs 14 residues. Trimming cost V 0 bases and J 0 bases, with 6 bases left between them. The germline V gene has CDR1 SGHRS and CDR2 YFSETQ. CDR3 protein: CASSLENPNYGYTF. The CDR3 nucleotides are TGCGCCAGCAGCTTGGAAAATCCTAACTATGGCTACACCTTC.

The rearrangement joins TRBV20-1 to TRBJ1-2, with D uncertain. The germline V gene encodes CDR1 DFQATT and CDR2 SNEGSKA (reference sequence). The CDR3 sequence is 11 residues long. V shed 6 bases and J shed 6 bases, with 11 bases lying between them. CDR3 sequence reads: CSALGGDGYTF. CDR3 sequence (DNA): TGCAGTGCCTTGGGTGGGGATGGCTACACCTTC.

The rearrangement uses TRBV19 and TRBJ1-1; TRBD1 agrees at 9 bases. Looked up from germline, CDR1 is LNHDA and CDR2 is SQIVND (reference sequence). The CDR3 loop spans 14 amino acids. V lost 7 bases to trimming and J lost 0 bases; unmatched junction nucleotides: 3. The chain's CDR3 is CASNHRGLNTEAFF. DNA of the CDR3: TGTGCCAGTAACCACAGGGGGCTGAACACTGAAGCTTTCTTT.